Listed below are T cell receptor beta chains from one sample, sequenced in a study of shared clonotypes between healthy human individuals. Here immunoSEQ multiplex PCR was the method, and the copy in TCRdb shows in-frame clones only, minus some. The table has some 2,000,000 clones, 95% seen once. The sequenced material came from naive CD4+ T cells sorted from blood. Source of these receptors: a man aged 18 to 29 in good health. Each CDR3 is given with its conserved first and last residue. A D gene is named only where the DNA matches it firmly. Rows may omit the clone size; those that give it use once, few, many or a size class.

size: -; J: TRBJ2-5; V: TRBV2; D: -; DNA: TGTGCCAGCAGTGGTCAAGAGACCCAGTACTTC; CDR3: CASSGQETQYF
size: -; J: TRBJ2-5; V: TRBV5-1; D: TRBD2; DNA: TGCGCCAGCAGCTCGGTGAATTTAGCGGGGGGTTTACAAGAGACCCAGTACTTC; CDR3: CASSSVNLAGGLQETQYF
size: -; J: TRBJ1-2; V: TRBV19; D: TRBD1; DNA: TGTGCCAGTAGTATTACAGGGGGATCGAGTGGCTACACCTTC; CDR3: CASSITGGSSGYTF
size: -; J: TRBJ2-7; V: TRBV19; D: -; DNA: TGTGCCAGTAGTATGACTAGTTTTACCTACGAGCAGTACTTC; CDR3: CASSMTSFTYEQYF
size: -; J: TRBJ2-5; V: TRBV28; D: -; DNA: TGTGCCAGCAGTTCCACCCTAACACCACGCTTCCAAGAGACCCAGTACTTC; CDR3: CASSSTLTPRFQETQYF
size: -; J: TRBJ2-2; V: TRBV10-3; D: TRBD1; DNA: TGTGCCATCAGTGGCCCCGGGACAGGGGCCACCGGGGAGCTGTTTTTT; CDR3: CAISGPGTGATGELFF
size: -; J: TRBJ2-1; V: TRBV6-6; D: TRBD1; DNA: TGTGCCAGCAGTTACTCTGACAGGGGATCCTACAATGAGCAGTTCTTC; CDR3: CASSYSDRGSYNEQFF
size: -; J: TRBJ2-5; V: TRBV6-5; D: -; DNA: TGTGCCAGCAGTTACTCGGGTTGGGGGGAGACCCAGTACTTC; CDR3: CASSYSGWGETQYF
size: -; J: TRBJ2-2; V: TRBV11-2; D: TRBD1; DNA: TGTGCCAGCAGCATTAGACAGGGTCACGCCGGGGAGCTGTTTTTT; CDR3: CASSIRQGHAGELFF
size: -; J: TRBJ1-5; V: TRBV2; D: -; DNA: TGTGCCAGCAGTGAATGGTCGGGAAATCAGCCCCAGCATTTT; CDR3: CASSEWSGNQPQHF
size: -; J: TRBJ2-7; V: TRBV19; D: TRBD1; DNA: TGTGCCAGTAGTATAGCACATGCCGAGACAGGGCCATACGAGCAGTACTTC; CDR3: CASSIAHAETGPYEQYF
size: -; J: TRBJ2-7; V: TRBV30; D: -; DNA: TGTGCCTGGAGCCGCCAGGGAAGGGACCCCTACGAGCAGTACTTC; CDR3: CAWSRQGRDPYEQYF
size: once; J: TRBJ2-1; V: TRBV30; D: -; DNA: TGTGCCTGGGGCCCCGGGACTCCGTCTAATGAGCAGTTCTTC; CDR3: CAWGPGTPSNEQFF
size: -; J: TRBJ2-5; V: TRBV28; D: -; DNA: TGTGCCAGTTCCAATTTCAGGTCGGAGACCCAGTACTTC; CDR3: CASSNFRSETQYF
size: -; J: TRBJ1-6; V: TRBV29-1; D: -; DNA: TGCAGCGTCAGACGGGGGACCGACGATGGTTCACCCCTCCACTTT; CDR3: CSVRRGTDDGSPLHF
size: -; J: TRBJ1-1; V: TRBV21-1; D: -; DNA: TGTGCCAGCAATGGGCCAGGGAGGGGATGTAAGAAAGGAGGGGTTGAAGCTTTCTTT; CDR3: CASNGPGRGCKKGGVEAFF
size: -; J: TRBJ2-2; V: TRBV28; D: TRBD1; DNA: TGTGCCAGCAGGGGGGCCGGGACAGGCAACACCGGGGAGCTGTTTTTT; CDR3: CASRGAGTGNTGELFF
size: -; J: TRBJ2-3; V: TRBV4-2; D: -; DNA: TGTGCCAGCAGACTAGCGACAGGTAGCACAGATACGCAGTATTTT; CDR3: CASRLATGSTDTQYF
size: -; J: TRBJ2-1; V: TRBV7-9; D: TRBD2; DNA: TGTGCCAGCAGCTTTACAAGCCATAACGGACTAGCGGGAGCTGAGCAGTTCTTC; CDR3: CASSFTSHNGLAGAEQFF
size: -; J: TRBJ2-7; V: TRBV7-9; D: TRBD2; DNA: TGTGCCAGCAGCCCACTAGCGGACGAGCAGTACTTC; CDR3: CASSPLADEQYF
size: -; J: TRBJ2-7; V: TRBV6-1; D: -; DNA: TGTGCCAGCAGTGACCGATGGCTGGAGCAGTACTTC; CDR3: CASSDRWLEQYF
size: -; J: TRBJ2-1; V: TRBV4-1; D: -; DNA: TGCGCCAGCAGCCAGGACGACAAGAACCGCGGGGGCCGACTCGTCGAGCAGTTCTTC; CDR3: CASSQDDKNRGGRLVEQFF
size: -; J: TRBJ2-3; V: TRBV29-1; D: -; DNA: TGCAGCGTTGTACTGGTCCTGGGCACAGATACGCAGTATTTT; CDR3: CSVVLVLGTDTQYF
size: -; J: TRBJ2-5; V: TRBV5-6; D: TRBD2; DNA: TGTGCCAGCAGCTTGGCTAGCGGGGGGTTAGAGACCCAGTACTTC; CDR3: CASSLASGGLETQYF
size: -; J: TRBJ2-2; V: TRBV5-6; D: -; DNA: TGTGCCAGCAGCTTGGCGGGACTGGCAACCGGGGAGCTGTTTTTT; CDR3: CASSLAGLATGELFF
size: -; J: TRBJ2-7; V: TRBV14; D: TRBD2; DNA: TGTGCCAGCAGCCAAGATGAGATGACTAGCGGCAATCTTCTGTTATACGAGCAGTACTTC; CDR3: CASSQDEMTSGNLLLYEQYF
size: -; J: TRBJ2-1; V: TRBV4-1; D: -; DNA: TGCGCCAGCAGCCGGACAGACAACTCCTACAATGAGCAGTTCTTC; CDR3: CASSRTDNSYNEQFF
size: -; J: TRBJ1-2; V: TRBV6-1; D: -; DNA: TGTGCCAGCAGGATACCCGGACAGTCAGGCTATGGCTACACCTTC; CDR3: CASRIPGQSGYGYTF
size: -; J: TRBJ1-1; V: TRBV30; D: -; DNA: TGTGCCTGGAGTGAAAGGTATGACACTGAAGCTTTCTTT; CDR3: CAWSERYDTEAFF
size: -; J: TRBJ2-6; V: TRBV5-8; D: -; DNA: TGTGCCAGCAGCTTGGGAGCAGCTGGGGCCAACGTCCTGACTTTC; CDR3: CASSLGAAGANVLTF
size: -; J: TRBJ1-3; V: TRBV7-9; D: -; DNA: TGTGCCAGCAGCTTCGTAATTGACTCTGGAAACACCATATATTTT; CDR3: CASSFVIDSGNTIYF
size: -; J: TRBJ1-6; V: TRBV9; D: TRBD1; DNA: TGTGCCAGCGACGGGACAGGTAGGCCCGATTCACCCCTCCACTTT; CDR3: CASDGTGRPDSPLHF
size: once; J: TRBJ2-7; V: TRBV5-4; D: TRBD1; DNA: TGTGCCAGCAGCTCGCCGGGACAGTCCTACGAGCAGTACTTC; CDR3: CASSSPGQSYEQYF
size: -; J: TRBJ2-3; V: TRBV9; D: TRBD2; DNA: TGTGCCAGCAGCGAGAGGGCGCGGGGGATGACAGATACGCAGTATTTT; CDR3: CASSERARGMTDTQYF
size: -; J: TRBJ1-4; V: TRBV5-4; D: TRBD1; DNA: TGTGCCAGCAGCTGGGACAGGGCAACTAATGAAAAACTGTTTTTT; CDR3: CASSWDRATNEKLFF
size: -; J: TRBJ2-7; V: TRBV7-2; D: TRBD2; DNA: TGTGCCAGCAGTTCGGGACTAGCGGGGTATTACGAGCAGTACTTC; CDR3: CASSSGLAGYYEQYF
size: -; J: TRBJ1-3; V: TRBV4-1; D: -; DNA: TGCGCCAGCAGCCAACACAGCCTCTCTGGAAACACCATATATTTT; CDR3: CASSQHSLSGNTIYF
size: -; J: TRBJ2-3; V: TRBV5-1; D: TRBD2; DNA: TGCGCCAGCAGCTTGGGTGAACTAGCGGGAGTAACAGATACGCAGTATTTT; CDR3: CASSLGELAGVTDTQYF
size: -; J: TRBJ1-1; V: TRBV5-1; D: -; DNA: TGCGCCAGCAGCTTGGACCAGTACAGGGTTGGCGCAGAAGCTTTCTTT; CDR3: CASSLDQYRVGAEAFF
size: -; J: TRBJ2-2; V: TRBV12-5; D: -; DNA: TGTGCTAGTGGTTTGGGCGGGGGCCTCAATTACACCGGGGAGCTGTTTTTT; CDR3: CASGLGGGLNYTGELFF
size: -; J: TRBJ2-2; V: TRBV11-2; D: -; DNA: TGTGCCAGCAGCTTATCCTCCGTCACCGGGGAGCTGTTTTTT; CDR3: CASSLSSVTGELFF
size: -; J: TRBJ1-6; V: TRBV2; D: -; DNA: TGTGCCACCAACACGGAGAATAATTCACCCCTCCACTTT; CDR3: CATNTENNSPLHF
size: once; J: TRBJ2-2; V: TRBV19; D: -; DNA: TGTGCCAGTAGTATTAACCCACTGTCGACCGGGGAGCTGTTTTTT; CDR3: CASSINPLSTGELFF
size: -; J: TRBJ1-1; V: TRBV7-3; D: -; DNA: TGTGCCAGCAGCTTCCAAGGCGGGGCGGTAACTGAAGCTTTCTTT; CDR3: CASSFQGGAVTEAFF
size: -; J: TRBJ1-5; V: TRBV7-2; D: -; DNA: TGTGCCAGCAGCGTATGGGAAAGTGTGACCCAGCATTTT; CDR3: CASSVWESVTQHF
size: -; J: TRBJ1-6; V: TRBV6-6; D: -; DNA: TGTGCCAGCCGCATTGGTCTCCAGGGCCTCCCCCCCCTCCACTTT; CDR3: CASRIGLQGLPPLHF
size: -; J: TRBJ1-6; V: TRBV2; D: -; DNA: TGTGCCAGCAGTGCGTCCGGGGATAATTCACCCCTCCACTTT; CDR3: CASSASGDNSPLHF
size: -; J: TRBJ1-1; V: TRBV7-6; D: TRBD1; DNA: TGTGCCAGCAGCTTAGACTGGGACAGGACTGGCGCTGAAGCTTTCTTT; CDR3: CASSLDWDRTGAEAFF
size: -; J: TRBJ2-5; V: TRBV18; D: TRBD2; DNA: TGTGCCAGCTCCCCCGGGACTAGCGAGCTCCTGAGAGAGACCCAGTACTTC; CDR3: CASSPGTSELLRETQYF
size: once; J: TRBJ2-7; V: TRBV5-1; D: TRBD2; DNA: TGCGCCAGCAGCCTGGGGACTAGCGGCCTCCACGAGCAGTACTTC; CDR3: CASSLGTSGLHEQYF
size: -; J: TRBJ1-2; V: TRBV30; D: -; DNA: TGTGCCTGGAGCGTGTTGTCAGGCGGGGGCTACACCTTC; CDR3: CAWSVLSGGGYTF
size: -; J: TRBJ2-5; V: TRBV15; D: TRBD2; DNA: TGTGCCACCAGCAGTAATGGACTAGCGGAAGAGACCCAGTACTTC; CDR3: CATSSNGLAEETQYF
size: -; J: TRBJ2-7; V: TRBV27; D: TRBD1; DNA: TGTGCCAGCAGTCCCGGACAGGACTCCTACGAGCAGTACTTC; CDR3: CASSPGQDSYEQYF
size: -; J: TRBJ1-5; V: TRBV9; D: -; DNA: TGTGCCAGCAGCGTAGAGGGACGGGCAGGAGAGCCCCAGCATTTT; CDR3: CASSVEGRAGEPQHF
size: -; J: TRBJ1-2; V: TRBV11-2; D: TRBD1; DNA: TGTGCCAGCAGCCAACCCCGGACAGGGATGAGTGGCTACACCTTC; CDR3: CASSQPRTGMSGYTF
size: -; J: TRBJ1-1; V: TRBV6-5; D: -; DNA: TGTGCCAGCACCCCGACACGAAATCTGAACACTGAAGCTTTCTTT; CDR3: CASTPTRNLNTEAFF
size: -; J: TRBJ2-2; V: TRBV11-2; D: TRBD2; DNA: TGTGCCAGCAGCTTAGCGGGGGGTCCCACCGGGGAGCTGTTTTTT; CDR3: CASSLAGGPTGELFF